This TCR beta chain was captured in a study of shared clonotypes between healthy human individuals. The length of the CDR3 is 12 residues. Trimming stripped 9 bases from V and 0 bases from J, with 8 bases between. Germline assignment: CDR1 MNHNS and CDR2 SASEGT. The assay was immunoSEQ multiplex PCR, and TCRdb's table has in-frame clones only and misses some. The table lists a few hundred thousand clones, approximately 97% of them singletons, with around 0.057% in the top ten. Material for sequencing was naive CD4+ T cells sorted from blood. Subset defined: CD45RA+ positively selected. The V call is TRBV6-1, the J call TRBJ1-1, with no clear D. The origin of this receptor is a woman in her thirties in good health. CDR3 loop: CASSAMNTEAFF. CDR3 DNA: TGTGCCAGTTCGGCCATGAACACTGAAGCTTTCTTT.